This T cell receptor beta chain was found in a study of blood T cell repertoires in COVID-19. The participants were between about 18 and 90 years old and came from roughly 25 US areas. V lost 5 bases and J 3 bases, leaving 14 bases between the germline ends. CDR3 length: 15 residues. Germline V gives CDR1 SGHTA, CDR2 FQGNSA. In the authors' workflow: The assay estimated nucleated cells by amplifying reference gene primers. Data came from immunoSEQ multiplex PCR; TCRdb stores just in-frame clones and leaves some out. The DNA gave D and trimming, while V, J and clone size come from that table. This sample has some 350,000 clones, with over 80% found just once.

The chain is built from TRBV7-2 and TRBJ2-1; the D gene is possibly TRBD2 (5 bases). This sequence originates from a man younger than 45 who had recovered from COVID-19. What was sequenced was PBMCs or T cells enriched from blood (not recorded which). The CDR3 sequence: CASSQAARLYNEQFF. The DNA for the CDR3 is TGTGCCAGCAGCCAAGCGGCTAGACTCTACAATGAGCAGTTCTTC.